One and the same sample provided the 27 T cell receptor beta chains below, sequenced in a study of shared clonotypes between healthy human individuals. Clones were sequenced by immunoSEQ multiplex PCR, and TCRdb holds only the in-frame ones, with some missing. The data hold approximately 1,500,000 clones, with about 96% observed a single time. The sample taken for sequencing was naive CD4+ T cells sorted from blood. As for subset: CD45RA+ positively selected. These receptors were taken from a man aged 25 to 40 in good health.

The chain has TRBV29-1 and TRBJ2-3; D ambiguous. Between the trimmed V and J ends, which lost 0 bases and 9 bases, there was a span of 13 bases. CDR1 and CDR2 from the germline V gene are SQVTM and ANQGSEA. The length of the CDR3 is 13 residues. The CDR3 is CSVEEVRFDTQYF. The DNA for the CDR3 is TGCAGCGTTGAAGAGGTGAGGTTCGACACGCAGTATTTT.

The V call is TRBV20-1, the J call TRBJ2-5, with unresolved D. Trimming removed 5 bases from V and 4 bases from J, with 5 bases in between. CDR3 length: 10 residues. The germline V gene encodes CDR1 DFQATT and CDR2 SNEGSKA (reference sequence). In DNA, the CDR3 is TGCAGTGCTTTTCGAGAGACCCAGTACTTC. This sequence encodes CSAFRETQYF.

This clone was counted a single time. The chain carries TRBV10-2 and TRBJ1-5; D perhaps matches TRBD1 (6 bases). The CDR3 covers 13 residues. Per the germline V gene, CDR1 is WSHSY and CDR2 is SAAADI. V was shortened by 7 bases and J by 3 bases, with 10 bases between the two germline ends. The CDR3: CASKGGNNQPQHF. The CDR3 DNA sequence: TGCGCCAGCAAAGGGGGAAACAATCAGCCCCAGCATTTT.

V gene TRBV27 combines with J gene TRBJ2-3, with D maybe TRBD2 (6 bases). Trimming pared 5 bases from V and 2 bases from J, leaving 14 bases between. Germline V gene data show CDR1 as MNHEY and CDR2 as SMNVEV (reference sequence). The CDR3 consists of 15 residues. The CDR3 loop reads CASSRGRGHTDTQYF. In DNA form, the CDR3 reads TGTGCCAGCAGTCGTGGGCGGGGCCACACAGATACGCAGTATTTT.

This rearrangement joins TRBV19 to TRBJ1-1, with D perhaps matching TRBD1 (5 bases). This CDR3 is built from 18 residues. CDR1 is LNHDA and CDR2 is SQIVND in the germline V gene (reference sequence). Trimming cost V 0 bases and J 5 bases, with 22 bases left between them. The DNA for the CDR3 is TGTGCCAGTAGTATAGATCCACTGTGGGGCCAGGGTATGACTGAAGCTTTCTTT. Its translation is CASSIDPLWGQGMTEAFF. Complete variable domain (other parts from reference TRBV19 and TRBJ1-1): DGGITQSPKYLFRKEGQNVTLSCEQNLNHDAMYWYRQDPGQGLRLIYYSQIVNDFQKGDIAEGYSVSREKKESFPLTVTSAQKNPTAFYLCASSIDPLWGQGMTEAFFGQGTRLTVV.

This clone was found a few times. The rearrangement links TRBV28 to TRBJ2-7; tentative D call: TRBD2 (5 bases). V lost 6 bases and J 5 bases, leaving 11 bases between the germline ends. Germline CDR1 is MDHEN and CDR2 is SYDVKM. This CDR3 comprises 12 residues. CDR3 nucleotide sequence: TGTGCCAGCAGCGACCTAGCAAACGAGCAGTACTTC. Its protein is CASSDLANEQYF.

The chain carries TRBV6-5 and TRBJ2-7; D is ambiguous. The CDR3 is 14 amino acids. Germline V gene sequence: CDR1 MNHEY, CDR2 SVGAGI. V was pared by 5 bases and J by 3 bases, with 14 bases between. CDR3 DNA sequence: TGTGCCAGCAGTCCTCCTTCTAGGAACTACGAGCAGTACTTC. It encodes CASSPPSRNYEQYF.

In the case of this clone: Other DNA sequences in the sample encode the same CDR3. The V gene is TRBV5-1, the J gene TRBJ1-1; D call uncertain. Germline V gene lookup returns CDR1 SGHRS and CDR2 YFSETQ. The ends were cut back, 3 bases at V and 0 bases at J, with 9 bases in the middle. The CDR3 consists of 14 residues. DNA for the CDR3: TGCGCCAGCAGCTCTCAGAGCATGAACACTGAAGCTTTCTTT. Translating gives CASSSQSMNTEAFF.

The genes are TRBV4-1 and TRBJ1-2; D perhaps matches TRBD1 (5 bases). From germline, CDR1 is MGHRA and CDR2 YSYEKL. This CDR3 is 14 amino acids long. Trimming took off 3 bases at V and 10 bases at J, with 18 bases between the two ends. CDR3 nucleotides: TGCGCCAGCAGCCACCCGGTGGGGGTTTTGGACTACACCTTC. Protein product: CASSHPVGVLDYTF.

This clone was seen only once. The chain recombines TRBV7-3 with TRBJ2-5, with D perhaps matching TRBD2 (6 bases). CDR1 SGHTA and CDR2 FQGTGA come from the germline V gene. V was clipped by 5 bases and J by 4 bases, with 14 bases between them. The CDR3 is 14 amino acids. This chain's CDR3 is CASSPAGGLETQYF. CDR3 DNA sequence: TGTGCCAGCAGCCCCGCCGGGGGTTTAGAGACCCAGTACTTC. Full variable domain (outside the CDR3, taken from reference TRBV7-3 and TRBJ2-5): GAGVSQTPSNKVTEKGKYVELRCDPISGHTALYWYRQSLGQGPEFLIYFQGTGAADDSGLPNDRFFAVRPEGSVSTLKIQRTERGDSAVYLCASSPAGGLETQYFGPGTRLLVL.

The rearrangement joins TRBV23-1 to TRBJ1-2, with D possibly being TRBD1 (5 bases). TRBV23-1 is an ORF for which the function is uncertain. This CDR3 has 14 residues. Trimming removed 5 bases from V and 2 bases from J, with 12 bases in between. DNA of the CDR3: TGCGCCAGCAGTTTGTTCGGGACGAACTATGGCTACACCTTC. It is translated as CASSLFGTNYGYTF.

CDR3 residues: CAWGRGLAGGRGDTQYF. The CDR3 DNA follows: TGTGCCTGGGGTCGCGGACTAGCGGGAGGCCGTGGAGATACGCAGTATTTT. The chain employs TRBV30 and TRBJ2-3, with TRBD2 matching over 14 bases. V shed 5 bases and J 5 bases; nucleotides not matched to a gene: 12. In germline, CDR1 is GTSNPN, CDR2 SVGIG (reference sequence). The CDR3 is 17 residues long.

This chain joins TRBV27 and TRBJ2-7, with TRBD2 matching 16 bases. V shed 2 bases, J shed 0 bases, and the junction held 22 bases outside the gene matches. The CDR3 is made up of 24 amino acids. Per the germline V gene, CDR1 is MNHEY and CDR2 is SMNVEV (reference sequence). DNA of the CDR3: TGTGCCAGCAGTTTAAGACAGACCGGGACTAGCGGGAGGGCCGCGTCCTTAATCTCCTACGAGCAGTACTTC. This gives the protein CASSLRQTGTSGRAASLISYEQYF.

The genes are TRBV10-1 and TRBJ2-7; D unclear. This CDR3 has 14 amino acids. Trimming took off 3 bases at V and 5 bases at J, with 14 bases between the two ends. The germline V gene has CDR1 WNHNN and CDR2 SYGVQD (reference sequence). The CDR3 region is CASSETDQLHEQYF. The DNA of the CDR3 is TGCGCCAGCAGTGAAACGGACCAACTACACGAGCAGTACTTC.

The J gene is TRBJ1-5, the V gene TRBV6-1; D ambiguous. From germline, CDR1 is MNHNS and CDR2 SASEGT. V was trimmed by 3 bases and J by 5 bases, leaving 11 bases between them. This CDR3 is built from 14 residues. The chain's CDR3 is CASSDGGIDQPQHF. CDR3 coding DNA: TGTGCCAGCAGTGATGGAGGAATCGATCAGCCCCAGCATTTT.

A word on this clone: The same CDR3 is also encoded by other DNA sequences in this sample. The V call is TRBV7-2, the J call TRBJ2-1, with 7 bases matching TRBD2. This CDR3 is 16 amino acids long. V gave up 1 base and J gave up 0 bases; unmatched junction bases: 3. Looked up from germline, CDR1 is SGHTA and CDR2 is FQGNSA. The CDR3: CASSLEAGVSYNEQFF. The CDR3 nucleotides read TGTGCCAGCAGCTTAGAGGCGGGGGTCTCCTACAATGAGCAGTTCTTC.

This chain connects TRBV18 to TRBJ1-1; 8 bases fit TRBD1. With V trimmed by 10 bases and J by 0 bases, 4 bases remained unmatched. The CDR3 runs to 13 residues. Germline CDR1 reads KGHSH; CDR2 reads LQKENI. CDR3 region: CAIRTGMNTEAFF. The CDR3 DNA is TGTGCCATCAGGACAGGGATGAACACTGAAGCTTTCTTT.

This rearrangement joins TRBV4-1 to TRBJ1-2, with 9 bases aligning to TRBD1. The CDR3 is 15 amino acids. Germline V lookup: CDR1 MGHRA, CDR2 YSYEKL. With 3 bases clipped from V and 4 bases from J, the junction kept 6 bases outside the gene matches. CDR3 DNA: TGCGCCAGCAGCCAGGTGGACAGGGGCTTCTATGGCTACACCTTC. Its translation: CASSQVDRGFYGYTF.

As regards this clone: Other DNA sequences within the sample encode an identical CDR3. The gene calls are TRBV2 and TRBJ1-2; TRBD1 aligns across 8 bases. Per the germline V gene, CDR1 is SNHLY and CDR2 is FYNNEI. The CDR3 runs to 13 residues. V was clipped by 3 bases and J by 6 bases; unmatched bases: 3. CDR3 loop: CASSDRGRDGYTF. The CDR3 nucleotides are TGTGCCAGCAGTGACAGGGGGCGCGATGGCTACACCTTC.

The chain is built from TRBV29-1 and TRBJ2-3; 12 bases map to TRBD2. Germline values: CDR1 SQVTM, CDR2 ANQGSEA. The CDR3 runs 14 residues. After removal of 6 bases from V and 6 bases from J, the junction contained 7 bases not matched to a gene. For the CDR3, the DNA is TGCAGCGTCCATAAGGGACTAGCGGGCGATACGCAGTATTTT. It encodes CSVHKGLAGDTQYF.

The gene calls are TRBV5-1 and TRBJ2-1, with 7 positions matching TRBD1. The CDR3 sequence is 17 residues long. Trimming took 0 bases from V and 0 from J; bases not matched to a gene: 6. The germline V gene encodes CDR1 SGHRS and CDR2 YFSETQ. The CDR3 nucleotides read TGCGCCAGCAGCTTGGCCGCTAGGACAGGCTCCTACAATGAGCAGTTCTTC. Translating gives CASSLAARTGSYNEQFF.

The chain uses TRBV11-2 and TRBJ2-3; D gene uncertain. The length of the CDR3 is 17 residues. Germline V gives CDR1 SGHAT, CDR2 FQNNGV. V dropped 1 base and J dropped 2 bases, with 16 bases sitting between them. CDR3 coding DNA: TGTGCCAGCAGCTTAGTAGGATCCAGGTTGAACACAGATACGCAGTATTTT. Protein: CASSLVGSRLNTDTQYF.

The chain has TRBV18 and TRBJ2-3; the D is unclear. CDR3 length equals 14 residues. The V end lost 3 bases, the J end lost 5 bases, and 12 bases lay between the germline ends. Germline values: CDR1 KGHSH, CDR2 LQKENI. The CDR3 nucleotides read TGTGCCAGCTCACCTCTTAGAGCACAAGATACGCAGTATTTT. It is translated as CASSPLRAQDTQYF. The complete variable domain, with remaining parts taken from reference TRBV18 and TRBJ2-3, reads NAGVMQNPRHLVRRRGQEARLRCSPMKGHSHVYWYRQLPEEGLKFMVYLQKENIIDESGMPKERFSAEFPKEGPSILRIQQVVRGDSAAYFCASSPLRAQDTQYFGPGTRLTVL.

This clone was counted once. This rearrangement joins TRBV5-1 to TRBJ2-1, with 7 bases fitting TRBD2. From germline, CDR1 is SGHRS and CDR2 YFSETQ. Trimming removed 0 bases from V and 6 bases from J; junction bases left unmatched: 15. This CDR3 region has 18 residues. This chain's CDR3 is CASSLAVSSGTPPNEQFF. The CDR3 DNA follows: TGCGCCAGCAGCTTGGCCGTTTCTAGCGGCACCCCTCCCAATGAGCAGTTCTTC.

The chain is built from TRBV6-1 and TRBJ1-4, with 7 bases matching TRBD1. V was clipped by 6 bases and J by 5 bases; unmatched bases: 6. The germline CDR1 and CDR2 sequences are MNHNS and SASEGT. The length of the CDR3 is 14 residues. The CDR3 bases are TGTGCCAGCAGCGCCGGGACAGTCAATGAAAAACTGTTTTTT. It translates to CASSAGTVNEKLFF.

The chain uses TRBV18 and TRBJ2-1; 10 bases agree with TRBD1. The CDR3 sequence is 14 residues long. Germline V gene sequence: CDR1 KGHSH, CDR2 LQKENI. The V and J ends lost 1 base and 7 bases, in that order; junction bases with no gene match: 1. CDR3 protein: CASSPRGQGNEQFF. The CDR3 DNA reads TGTGCCAGCTCACCACGGGGACAGGGGAATGAGCAGTTCTTC. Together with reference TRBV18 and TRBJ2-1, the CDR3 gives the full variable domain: NAGVMQNPRHLVRRRGQEARLRCSPMKGHSHVYWYRQLPEEGLKFMVYLQKENIIDESGMPKERFSAEFPKEGPSILRIQQVVRGDSAAYFCASSPRGQGNEQFFGPGTRLTVL.

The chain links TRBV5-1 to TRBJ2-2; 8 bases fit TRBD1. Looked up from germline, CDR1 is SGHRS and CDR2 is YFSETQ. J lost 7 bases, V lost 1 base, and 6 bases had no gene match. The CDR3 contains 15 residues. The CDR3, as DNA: TGCGCCAGCAGCTTGTGGCAGGGGGCTGTCGGGGAGCTGTTTTTT. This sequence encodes CASSLWQGAVGELFF.